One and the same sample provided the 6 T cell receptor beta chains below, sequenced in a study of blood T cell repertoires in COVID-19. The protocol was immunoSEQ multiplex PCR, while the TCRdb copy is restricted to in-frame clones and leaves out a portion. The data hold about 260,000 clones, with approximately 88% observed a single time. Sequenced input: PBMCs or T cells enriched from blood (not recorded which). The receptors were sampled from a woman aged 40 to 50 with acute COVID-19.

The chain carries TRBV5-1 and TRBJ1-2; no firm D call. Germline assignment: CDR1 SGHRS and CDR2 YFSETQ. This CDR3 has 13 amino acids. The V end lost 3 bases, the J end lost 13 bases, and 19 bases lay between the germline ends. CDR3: CASSSGYLRHFTF. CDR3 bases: TGCGCCAGCAGCTCGGGATATCTGAGGCATTTCACCTTC. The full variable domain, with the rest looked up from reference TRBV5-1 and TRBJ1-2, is KAGVTQTPRYLIKTRGQQVTLSCSPISGHRSVSWYQQTPGQGLQFLFEYFSETQRNKGNFPGRFSGRQFSNSRSEMNVSTLELGDSALYLCASSSGYLRHFTFGSGTRLTVV.

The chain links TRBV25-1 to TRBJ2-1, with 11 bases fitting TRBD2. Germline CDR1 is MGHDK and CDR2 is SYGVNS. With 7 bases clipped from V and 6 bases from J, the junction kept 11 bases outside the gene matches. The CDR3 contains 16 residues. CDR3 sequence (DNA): TGTGCCAGCACTCCGAACATAGCGGGAGGGCCCAATGAGCAGTTCTTC. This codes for CASTPNIAGGPNEQFF.

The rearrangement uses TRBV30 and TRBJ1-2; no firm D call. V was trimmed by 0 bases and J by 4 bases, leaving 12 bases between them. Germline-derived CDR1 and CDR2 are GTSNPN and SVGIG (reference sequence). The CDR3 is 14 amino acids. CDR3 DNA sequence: TGTGCCTGGAGTGTCGGTTGGGCGGGCTATGGCTACACCTTC. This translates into CAWSVGWAGYGYTF. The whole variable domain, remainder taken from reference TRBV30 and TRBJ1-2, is SQTIHQWPATLVQPVGSPLSLECTVEGTSNPNLYWYRQAAGRGLQLLFYSVGIGQISSEVPQNLSASRPQDRQFILSSKKLLLSDSGFYLCAWSVGWAGYGYTFGSGTRLTVV.

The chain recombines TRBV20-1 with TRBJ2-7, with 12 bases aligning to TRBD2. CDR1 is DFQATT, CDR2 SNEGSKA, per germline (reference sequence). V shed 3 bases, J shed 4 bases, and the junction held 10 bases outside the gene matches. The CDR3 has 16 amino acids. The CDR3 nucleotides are TGCAGTGCTAGTAACCTAGCGGGAGGGCCGGGGTACGAGCAGTACTTC. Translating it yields CSASNLAGGPGYEQYF.

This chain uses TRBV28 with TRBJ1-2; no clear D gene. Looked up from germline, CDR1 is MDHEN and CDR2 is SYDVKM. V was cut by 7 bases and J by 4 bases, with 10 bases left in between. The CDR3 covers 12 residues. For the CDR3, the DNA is TGTGCCAGCAACAGAGGGCCCTATGGCTACACCTTC. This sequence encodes CASNRGPYGYTF.

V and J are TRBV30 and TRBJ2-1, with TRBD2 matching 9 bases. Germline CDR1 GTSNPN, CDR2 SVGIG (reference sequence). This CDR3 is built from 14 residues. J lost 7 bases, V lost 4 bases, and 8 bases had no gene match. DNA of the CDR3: TGTGCCTGGACGAAGCGGGAGGATACTAATGAGCAGTTCTTC. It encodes CAWTKREDTNEQFF.